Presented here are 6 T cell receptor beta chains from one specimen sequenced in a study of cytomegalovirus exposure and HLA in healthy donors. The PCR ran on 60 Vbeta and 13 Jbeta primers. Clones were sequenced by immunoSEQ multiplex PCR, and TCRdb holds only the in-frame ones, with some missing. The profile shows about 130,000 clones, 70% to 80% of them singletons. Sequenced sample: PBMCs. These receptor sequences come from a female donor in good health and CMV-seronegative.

The CDR3 region has the DNA TGCGCCAGCAGTGACCGAACTATCAATGAGCAGTTCTTC. Translating gives CASSDRTINEQFF. V gene TRBV10-1 combines with J gene TRBJ2-1; D unresolved. Germline V gene lookup returns CDR1 WNHNN and CDR2 SYGVQD (reference sequence). Trimming left V 3 bases short and J 6 bases short, with 9 bases between. The CDR3 is 13 residues long.

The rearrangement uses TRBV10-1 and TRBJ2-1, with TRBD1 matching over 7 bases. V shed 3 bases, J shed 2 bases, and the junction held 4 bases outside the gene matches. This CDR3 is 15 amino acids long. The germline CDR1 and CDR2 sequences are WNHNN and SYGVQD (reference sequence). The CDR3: CASSDTGVTYNEQFF. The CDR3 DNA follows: TGCGCCAGCAGTGATACAGGGGTCACCTACAATGAGCAGTTCTTC.

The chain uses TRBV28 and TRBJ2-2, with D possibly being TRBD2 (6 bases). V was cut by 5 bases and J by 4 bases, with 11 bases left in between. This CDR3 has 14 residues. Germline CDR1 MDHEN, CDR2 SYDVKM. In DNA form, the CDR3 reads TGTGCCAGCAGTGAAATCGGGGGCACCGGGGAGCTGTTTTTT. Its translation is CASSEIGGTGELFF.

The CDR3 nucleotides read TGTGCCAGCAGCGACTTCTCGGGTTCTGAAGCTTTCTTT. Translating it yields CASSDFSGSEAFF. The V and J genes are TRBV9 and TRBJ1-1; no clear D gene. From germline, CDR1 is SGDLS and CDR2 YYNGEE. The CDR3 loop spans 13 amino acids. V dropped 3 bases and J dropped 6 bases, with 12 bases sitting between them.

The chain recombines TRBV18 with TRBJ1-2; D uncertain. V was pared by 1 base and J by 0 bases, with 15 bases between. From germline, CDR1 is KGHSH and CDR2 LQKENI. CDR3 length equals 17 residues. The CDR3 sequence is CASSPLSFTRANYGYTF. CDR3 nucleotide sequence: TGTGCCAGCTCACCACTGAGTTTCACGAGAGCTAACTATGGCTACACCTTC.

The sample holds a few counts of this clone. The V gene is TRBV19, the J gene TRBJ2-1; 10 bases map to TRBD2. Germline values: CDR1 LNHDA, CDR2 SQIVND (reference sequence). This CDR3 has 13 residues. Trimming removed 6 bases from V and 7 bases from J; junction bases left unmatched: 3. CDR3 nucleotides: TGTGCCAGTAGCCTAGCGGGAGTGAATGAGCAGTTCTTC. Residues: CASSLAGVNEQFF.